A single T cell receptor (beta chain) is shown here with its context. What it recognizes is unknown. This entry belongs to a study of T cell responses to AZD1222 COVID-19 vaccine. The wider study: Second doses at about 4 or about 12 weeks were pooled. Whole-study findings and limits: Recipients of two AZD1222 doses showed rising Spike-specific TCR breadth and depth. The study reported that nearly half of spike-specific TCRs target unmutated variant regions.

CDR3 length: 15 residues. Germline CDR1 and CDR2: SEHNR and FQNEAQ (reference sequence). V lost 5 bases, J lost 0 bases, and 11 bases lay in between. The protocol was immunoSEQ multiplex PCR, while the TCRdb copy is restricted to in-frame clones and leaves out a portion. The table lists 100,000 to 150,000 clones, about 87% of them singletons. The sample here was peripheral blood, taken on day 0 of AZD1222 vaccination. The TCR sequence derives from an adult in good health. The chain couples TRBV7-9 to TRBJ1-3, with D possibly TRBD1 on 5 matching bases. In DNA form, the CDR3 reads TGTGCCAGCAGCCGGGACGGATTCTCTGGAAACACCATATATTTT. This codes for CASSRDGFSGNTIYF.